Listed here is a single T cell receptor beta chain. This clonotype showed up many times. This clone's antigen is unknown. Qualities for individual bases were not recorded, and no much larger clone is one base off. This sample stems from a study of spatial heterogeneity in lung cancer (dated by TCRdb to between 2019 and 2020). In terms of the full investigation: More beta-chain than alpha-chain transcripts were consistently detected, likely reflecting higher beta-chain transcript abundance. In tumor regions, TCR transcript counts showed a strong correlation with a T cell transcriptional module score derived from matched bulk RNA-seq. In the raw uncorrected reads, each unique combination of TCR and UMI appeared more than ten times on average. TCR alpha and beta repertoires were quantitatively compared across multiple tumor regions, matched nontumor lung and blood in non-small cell lung cancer. Nonsynonymous mutation counts, determined by whole-exome sequencing of tumor tissue, were related to TCR repertoire features. Both alpha and beta chains were TCR-sequenced in hundreds of tumor regions, under 85 matched nontumor lung samples and roughly 50 PBMC samples obtained at surgery.

The trim is 3 bases for V and 7 bases for J, with a gap of 12 bases between the germline ends. The CDR1 and CDR2 encoded by the germline V gene are MNHEY and SVGAGI. The cysteine opens and the phenylalanine closes a CDR3 of 13 amino acids. The kept DNA is CDR3 alone, 39 bases in frame from the first base. Library prep was done by 5' RACE. The instrument given in TCRdb is NextSeq 500. The TCR library protocol attached a unique molecular identifier to each TCR cDNA molecule to allow correction of PCR and sequencing errors. The source study handled its data this way. TCR identification, UMI-based error correction and CDR3 extraction were performed with Decombinator tools. TCRs above a frequency of 2 per 1,000, corresponding to the top 1% of the tumor frequency distribution, were defined as expanded. Expanded tumor TCRs statistically deemed absent (corrected P<0.05) from at least one tumor region were classed as regional, and all other expanded tumor TCRs were classed as ubiquitous. Renyi diversity was computed with the R vegan package after each repertoire had been subsampled 100 times to 5,000 TCRs. To build CDR3 similarity networks, amino acid triplet string-kernel similarity was used, and CDR3s were connected when their pairwise similarity was above 0.82. TCRdb's own reprocessing of the public reads used fastp at Q25 and MiXCR and kept productive beta chains. Duplicate CDR3 protein sequences are folded into a single record with the most common DNA and genes. These V and J calls rely on TCRdb rather than the paper's analysis. Across this sample there are fewer than 20,000 distinct CDR3 sequences, with over 7% seen only once. The biggest ten clones account for 20% to 25% of the sample.

Summary of the overall study and its limitations: The tumor nonsynonymous mutation count correlated with the number of expanded intratumoral alpha and beta TCRs. The count of ubiquitous expanded TCRs correlated with the count of ubiquitous nonsynonymous mutations, and the count of regional expanded TCRs correlated with the count of regional nonsynonymous mutations. Additional single-cell paired TCR alpha and beta sequencing was considered necessary to confirm, at a functional level, the hypothesis that regional TCRs recognize regional mutations. Estimated TCR-seq coverage of tumor T cells was only roughly 7% for alpha chains and roughly 13% for beta chains.

In the paper's terms, the time point label means: sample taken at primary tumor resection. Donors were 72 patients with early-stage, untreated non-small cell lung cancer from the lung TRACERx cohort. Whole RNA extracted from tumor and nontumor lung tissue, or from cryopreserved PBMC samples, was used for TCR sequencing without cell sorting. Patients were selected for TCR sequencing only if sufficient RNA was available from at least two tumor regions. A lung pathologist reviewed the tumor and adjacent nontumor lung specimens before the specimens were selected. Sequenced here: lung tumor tissue, sampled at surgery. This receptor was obtained from a female donor with early-stage non-small cell lung cancer. The sequence joins TRBV6-5 to TRBJ1-1, with a tentative D gene TRBD1 over 5 matching bases. CDR3 protein: CASSYPGGREAFF. The DNA sequence follows: TGTGCCAGCAGTTATCCCGGGGGTCGTGAAGCTTTCTTT.